The clone carrying this T cell receptor beta chain showed up just once. Its antigen is not identified. CDR1 SNHLY and CDR2 FYNNEI come from the germline V gene. CDR3 size: 18 residues. The V end lost 2 bases, the J end lost 2 bases, and 16 bases lay between the germline ends. TCRdb's copy holds only in-frame clones and misses some; the assay was immunoSEQ multiplex PCR. The sample gives roughly 10,000 clones, approximately 74% of which show up once; 18% is in the top ten. These data come from a study of CD4 T cells in relation to SARS-CoV-2 and coronaviruses. Study-level background: TCR beta CDR3s were sequenced after roughly nine-day antigen culture of PBMCs.

Unexposed donor CD4+ T cells date from about 2011-2018, before the COVID-19 pandemic. CD4+ T cells were isolated from the cells after about ten days of culture. Unexposed-donor CD4+ T cells were probed with SARS-CoV-2 S/N and four cold-coronavirus spikes, cells permitting. The sequenced sample was CD4+ T cells from PBMCs, cultured in vitro. The gene calls are TRBV2 and TRBJ2-6; no reliable D call. The TCR comes from a human donor in good health. CDR3 in DNA: TGTGCCAGCAGTGAACTAGGTGAAGCAGTGACTGGGGCCAACGTCCTGACTTTC. Translation: CASSELGEAVTGANVLTF.